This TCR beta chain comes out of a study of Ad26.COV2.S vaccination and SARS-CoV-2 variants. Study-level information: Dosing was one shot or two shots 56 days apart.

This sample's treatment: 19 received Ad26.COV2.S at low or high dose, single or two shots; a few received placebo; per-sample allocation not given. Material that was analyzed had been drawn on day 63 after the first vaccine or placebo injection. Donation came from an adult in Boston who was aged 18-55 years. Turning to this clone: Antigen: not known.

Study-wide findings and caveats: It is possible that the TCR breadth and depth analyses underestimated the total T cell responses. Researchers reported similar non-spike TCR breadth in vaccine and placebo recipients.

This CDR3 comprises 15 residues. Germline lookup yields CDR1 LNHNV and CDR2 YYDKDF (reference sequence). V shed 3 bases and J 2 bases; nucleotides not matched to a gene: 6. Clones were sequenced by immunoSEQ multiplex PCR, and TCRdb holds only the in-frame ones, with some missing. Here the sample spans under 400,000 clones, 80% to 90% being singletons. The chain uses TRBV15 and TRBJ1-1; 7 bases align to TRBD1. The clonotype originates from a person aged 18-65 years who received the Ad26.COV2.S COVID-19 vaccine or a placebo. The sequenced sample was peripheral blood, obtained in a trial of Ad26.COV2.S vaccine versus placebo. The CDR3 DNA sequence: TGTGCCACCAGCAGGGGTGGGGACAGAAACACTGAAGCTTTCTTT. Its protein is CATSRGGDRNTEAFF.